These 16 T cell receptor beta chains share one sample of origin, sequenced in a study of early T cells in non-severe SARS-CoV-2 infection. Each CDR3 protein is one row after TCRdb ran MiXCR on the 5' RACE reads. Seen here are approximately 45,000 distinct CDR3 sequences, approximately 7.1% observed once, and the top ten hold around 4.5%. Sequencing was performed on whole blood. These receptors were obtained from an adult who was a healthcare worker with PCR-confirmed SARS-CoV-2 infection or an uninfected control (not recorded which).

With respect to this clonotype: A much more abundant neighbour one base away suggests this may be a read error. V and J are TRBV6-2 or TRBV6-3 and TRBJ2-7, with 8 nucleotides matching TRBD2. Germline values: CDR1 MNHEY, CDR2 SVGEGT. The CDR3 contains 14 residues. The CDR3 reads CVSSSGTSSYEQYF. CDR3 sequence (DNA): TGTGTCAGCAGTTCCGGGACTAGCTCCTACGAGCAGTACTTC.

The chain combines TRBV29-1 with TRBJ2-2, with 9 bases aligning to TRBD2. The CDR3 totals 14 residues. The germline CDR1 and CDR2 sequences are SQVTM and ANQGSEA. J gave up 3 bases and V 7 bases, and 6 bases lay outside the gene matches. The CDR3 nucleotides are TGCAGCGCCCAGCGGGGGGTAGACACCGGGGAGCTGTTTTTT. It yields the protein CSAQRGVDTGELFF.

This clonotype was counted many times. The chain is built from TRBV30 and TRBJ2-3; 10 positions match TRBD1. Unmatched junction bases numbered 8, after V lost 3 bases and J lost 2 bases. Germline V gives CDR1 GTSNPN, CDR2 SVGIG (reference sequence). The CDR3 has 16 amino acids. CDR3: CAWSLGTGVVTDTQYF. CDR3 bases: TGTGCCTGGAGCCTCGGGACAGGGGTGGTCACAGATACGCAGTATTTT.

The sample holds one count of this clonotype. V and J are TRBV24-1 and TRBJ1-2; 7 bases are shared with TRBD1. From germline, CDR1 is KGHDR and CDR2 SFDVKD. Unmatched junction bases numbered 19, after V lost 5 bases and J lost 14 bases. The CDR3 sequence is 15 residues long. This chain's CDR3 is CATSVLDRAPDSSTF. CDR3 DNA: TGTGCCACCAGTGTCCTCGACAGGGCCCCTGATTCGAGTACCTTC.

This rearrangement joins TRBV13 to TRBJ2-7; D uncertain. CDR3 length equals 13 residues. Trimming removed 1 base at V and 7 bases at J, with 11 bases between. CDR1 is PRHDT, CDR2 FYEKMQ, per germline (reference sequence). The CDR3: CASSLVTAWEQYF. As DNA, the CDR3 is TGTGCCAGCAGCTTAGTTACAGCGTGGGAGCAGTACTTC.

This clonotype was picked up many times. The gene calls are TRBV29-1 and TRBJ2-2; no firm D call. Germline V gene lookup returns CDR1 SQVTM and CDR2 ANQGSEA. V was pared by 7 bases and J by 5 bases, with 5 bases between. The CDR3 runs 10 residues. Written as DNA, the CDR3 is TGCAGCGCCCAGACCGGGGAGCTGTTTTTT. Translating gives CSAQTGELFF.

V gene TRBV14 combines with J gene TRBJ1-6; TRBD1 is a possible D gene (6 bases). The CDR3 extends over 17 amino acids. CDR1 and CDR2 from the germline V gene are SGHDN and FVKESK. With 0 bases removed from V and 2 bases from J, the gap between germline ends came to 11 bases. For the CDR3, the DNA is TGTGCCAGCAGCCAAGAGAGAGGGGGAACCTATAATTCACCCCTCCACTTT. Protein product: CASSQERGGTYNSPLHF.

This clonotype was found a few times. V gene TRBV13 combines with J gene TRBJ2-4, with TRBD1 matching over 9 bases. The CDR3 consists of 15 residues. CDR1 PRHDT and CDR2 FYEKMQ come from the germline V gene (reference sequence). V shed 5 bases, J shed 6 bases, and the junction held 8 bases outside the gene matches. The CDR3 loop reads CASSPVDRGGNIQYF. For the CDR3, the DNA is TGTGCCAGCAGCCCCGTGGACAGGGGTGGAAACATTCAGTACTTC.

This clonotype has ten or more counts. The J gene is TRBJ2-7, the V gene TRBV5-6, with D tentatively TRBD1 (5 bases). CDR1 and CDR2 from the germline V gene are SGHDT and YYEEEE. The CDR3 sequence is 13 residues long. V lost 0 bases, J lost 1 base, and 5 bases lay in between. CDR3 sequence: CASSLAGSYEQYF. CDR3 coding DNA: TGTGCCAGCAGCTTGGCAGGGTCCTACGAGCAGTACTTC. Variable domain in full (rest from reference TRBV5-6 and TRBJ2-7): DAGVTQSPTHLIKTRGQQVTLRCSPKSGHDTVSWYQQALGQGPQFIFQYYEEEERQRGNFPDRFSGHQFPNYSSELNVNALLLGDSALYLCASSLAGSYEQYFGPGTRLTVT.

This clonotype appeared many times. The chain has TRBV7-2 and TRBJ2-7; 7 bases map to TRBD1. Looked up from germline, CDR1 is SGHTA and CDR2 is FQGNSA. The CDR3 totals 15 residues. Unmatched junction bases numbered 6, after V lost 4 bases and J lost 0 bases. CDR3 sequence (DNA): TGTGCCAGCAGCTCCAAGACAGGGCCCTCCTACGAGCAGTACTTC. Protein sequence: CASSSKTGPSYEQYF.

This clonotype was recorded at least ten times. V gene TRBV20-1 combines with J gene TRBJ1-6; the match to TRBD1 covers 9 bases. The V gene's germline CDR1 is DFQATT and CDR2 SNEGSKA (reference sequence). The CDR3 covers 16 residues. Trimming took 6 bases from V and 4 from J; bases not matched to a gene: 10. This CDR3 is CSAALTGGSYNSPLHF. DNA of the CDR3: TGCAGTGCCGCGCTGACAGGGGGTAGTTATAATTCACCCCTCCACTTT.

This clonotype was recorded at least ten times. The chain recombines TRBV2 with TRBJ2-3; D remains ambiguous. Germline assignment: CDR1 SNHLY and CDR2 FYNNEI. This CDR3 region has 13 residues. V was shortened by 8 bases and J by 1 base, with 10 bases between the two germline ends. CDR3 in amino acids: CASGIWGTDTQYF. In DNA, the CDR3 is TGTGCCAGCGGAATCTGGGGCACAGATACGCAGTATTTT.

The V call is TRBV4-3, the J call TRBJ2-1; TRBD2 might be the D (5 bases). There are 17 residues in the CDR3. Trimming removed 4 bases at V and 0 bases at J, with 16 bases between. Germline CDR1 is LGHNA and CDR2 is YSLEER. The CDR3 here is CASSRSNSGSSYNEQFF. CDR3 coding DNA: TGCGCCAGCAGCCGATCAAACAGCGGCAGCTCCTACAATGAGCAGTTCTTC.

This clonotype occurred a few times. This chain uses TRBV6-2 or TRBV6-3 with TRBJ1-2; 7 bases are shared with TRBD1. In germline, CDR1 is MNHEY, CDR2 SVGEGT. This CDR3 comprises 18 residues. V trimming: 0 bases; J trimming: 2 bases; junction bases outside the gene matches: 12. The CDR3 coding sequence is TGTGCCAGCAGTTACTCGACAGGGACTGGCCGAGGAAACTATGGCTACACCTTC. Translated: CASSYSTGTGRGNYGYTF.

The chain uses TRBV6-5 and TRBJ2-7; D may be TRBD2 (5 bases). Looked up from germline, CDR1 is MNHEY and CDR2 is SVGAGI. The CDR3 contains 14 residues. The ends were cut back, 2 bases at V and 4 bases at J, with 12 bases in the middle. For the CDR3, the DNA is TGTGCCAGCAGTTACCGGGGAGATGGGTACGAGCAGTACTTC. It translates to CASSYRGDGYEQYF.

In its sample, this clonotype is medium-sized. CDR3 sequence: CASSPRAPGQGINEQYF. The CDR3 DNA reads as TGTGCCAGCAGTCCGAGGGCCCCGGGACAGGGGATTAACGAGCAGTACTTC. The rearrangement links TRBV7-8 to TRBJ2-7; the match to TRBD1 covers 10 bases. V dropped 6 bases and J dropped 5; count of bases not matched to a gene: 16. Germline values: CDR1 SGHVS, CDR2 FQNEAQ. The CDR3 loop spans 17 amino acids.